The 32 T cell receptor beta chains below come from one sample, sequenced in a study of CD8 T cells in ankylosing spondylitis. Study-wide results and caveats: What appeared characteristic of ankylosing spondylitis blood was a TCR beta motif of several highly homologous variants.

These receptors' targets are unknown. One entry per CDR3 protein results from TCRdb running MiXCR on the 5' RACE reads. Here the sample spans about 400,000 distinct CDR3 sequences, 20% to 25% being singletons. Material for sequencing was blood, either unsorted or a sorted T cell fraction (not recorded which). Source of these receptors: a male donor with ankylosing spondylitis.

The genes are TRBV20-1 and TRBJ2-5, with 7 bases that match TRBD2. The CDR3 consists of 16 residues. V lost 3 bases and J lost 0; bases outside the gene matches: 10. The germline gives CDR1 DFQATT, CDR2 SNEGSKA (reference sequence). CDR3 nucleotides: TGCAGTGCTAGTATAAGGCTAGCGGCCTACCAAGAGACCCAGTACTTC. This encodes CSASIRLAAYQETQYF.

The rearrangement links TRBV28 to TRBJ2-7, with 9 bases fitting TRBD1. With 6 bases clipped from V and 6 bases from J, the junction kept 9 bases outside the gene matches. Per the germline V gene, CDR1 is MDHEN and CDR2 is SYDVKM. The length of the CDR3 is 14 residues. CDR3 in amino acids: CASRGTGTFFEQYF. Written as DNA, the CDR3 is TGTGCCAGCAGGGGGACAGGGACGTTCTTCGAGCAGTACTTC.

The CDR3 nucleotides are TGCGCCAGCAGTGAGTCAACGTCAGGGTCAGATACGCAGTATTTT. This sequence encodes CASSESTSGSDTQYF. The V and J genes are TRBV10-1 and TRBJ2-3; D possibly corresponds to TRBD1 (5 bases). Trimming removed 0 bases from V and 4 bases from J, with 11 bases in between. This CDR3 contains 15 residues. Germline CDR1 WNHNN, CDR2 SYGVQD (reference sequence).

J is TRBJ2-7 and V is TRBV12-3 or TRBV12-4; D ambiguous. The CDR3 consists of 14 residues. Trimming pared 1 base from V and 7 bases from J, leaving 14 bases between. CDR3 amino acids: CASSLDRLAGEQYF. The CDR3 region has the DNA TGTGCCAGCAGTTTAGATAGGCTCGCTGGGGAGCAGTACTTC.

The table lists this clonotype with a few counts. CDR3 coding DNA: TGCGCCAGCAGCTGGCCTAGCGGGAGCGATGAGCAGTTCTTC. Translation gives CASSWPSGSDEQFF. The chain links TRBV5-1 to TRBJ2-1, with 10 bases identical to TRBD2. Trimming removed 3 bases from V and 8 bases from J; junction bases left unmatched: 5. The CDR3 contains 14 residues. The germline V gene has CDR1 SGHRS and CDR2 YFSETQ.

The chain joins TRBV4-1 to TRBJ1-2; tentative D call: TRBD1 (5 bases). Trimming removed 0 bases at V and 7 bases at J, with 15 bases between. In germline, CDR1 is MGHRA, CDR2 YSYEKL. This CDR3 is 15 amino acids long. CDR3 protein: CASSQEVRERFGYTF. DNA for the CDR3: TGCGCCAGCAGCCAAGAGGTCAGGGAAAGGTTTGGCTACACCTTC.

This clonotype was seen repeatedly, ten times or more. The genes are TRBV7-8 and TRBJ2-7, with 9 bases aligning to TRBD1. The CDR3 sequence is 15 residues long. Germline V gene sequence: CDR1 SGHVS, CDR2 FQNEAQ. V was clipped by 2 bases and J by 4 bases; unmatched bases: 6. CDR3 protein: CASSLRDRAVYEQYF. The CDR3 region has the DNA TGTGCCAGCAGCTTAAGGGACAGGGCGGTTTACGAGCAGTACTTC.

The chain is built from TRBV4-1 and TRBJ1-1; 10 positions agree with TRBD1. This CDR3 is built from 18 residues. Losses at the gene ends were 1 base for V and 5 bases for J; bases not matched to a gene: 13. CDR1 is MGHRA, CDR2 YSYEKL, per germline. CDR3 DNA sequence: TGCGCCAGCAGCCAAGTGGGTTTGAGGGACAGGGGAAGAACTGAAGCTTTCTTT. This sequence encodes CASSQVGLRDRGRTEAFF.

The chain employs TRBV10-3 and TRBJ2-7, with TRBD2 matching over 8 bases. This CDR3 has 14 amino acids. Germline V gene lookup returns CDR1 ENHRY and CDR2 SYGVKD. Trimming cost V 0 bases and J 6 bases; bases outside gene matches: 4. In DNA, the CDR3 is TGTGCCATCAGTGAGTCCCGGACTAGCTCCGAGCAGTACTTC. It is translated as CAISESRTSSEQYF.

The V gene is TRBV7-9, the J gene TRBJ2-7; tentative D call: TRBD2 (5 bases). From germline, CDR1 is SEHNR and CDR2 FQNEAQ (reference sequence). There are 12 residues in the CDR3. V lost 1 base and J lost 7, with 8 bases in between. DNA for the CDR3: TGTGCCAGCAGCTTAGTGTCGGGGGAGCAGTACTTC. Residues: CASSLVSGEQYF.

This clonotype was detected only a few times. The chain has TRBV5-5 and TRBJ1-2, with no clear D. The ends were cut back, 1 base at V and 4 bases at J, with 17 bases in the middle. CDR1 SGHKS and CDR2 YYEKEE come from the germline V gene (reference sequence). The CDR3 extends over 16 amino acids. The CDR3 DNA reads TGTGCCAGCAGCTTGACCTCCGCGGGCAGGAGCTATGGCTACACCTTC. It translates to CASSLTSAGRSYGYTF.

This clonotype was detected many times. V and J are TRBV29-1 and TRBJ1-5; TRBD1 aligns across 7 bases. The CDR3 loop spans 14 amino acids. The V gene end was trimmed by 4 bases and the J gene end by 4 bases; junction bases not matched to a gene: 7. Looked up from germline, CDR1 is SQVTM and CDR2 is ANQGSEA. The CDR3 nucleotides read TGCAGCGTTGTAGTACAGGGGCAGAATCAGCCCCAGCATTTT. Protein sequence: CSVVVQGQNQPQHF.

This clonotype was counted a few times. The chain has TRBV10-3 and TRBJ2-2; 7 bases agree with TRBD1. Germline CDR1 and CDR2: ENHRY and SYGVKD. The CDR3 is 15 residues long. J gave up 6 bases and V 2 bases, and 6 bases lay outside the gene matches. Here the CDR3 DNA reads TGTGCCATCAGTGAGCCCTTGACAGGGCCCGGGGAGCTGTTTTTT. Residues: CAISEPLTGPGELFF.

Here the CDR3 reads CASSRMGQGLQKLFF. Here the CDR3 DNA reads TGTGCCAGCAGCCGTATGGGACAGGGTCTGCAAAAACTGTTTTTT. The V and J genes are TRBV7-2 and TRBJ1-4; 9 nucleotides agree with TRBD1. The CDR3 totals 15 residues. The V segment lost 5 bases and the J segment 9 bases; nucleotides outside the gene matches: 10. Per the germline V gene, CDR1 is SGHTA and CDR2 is FQGNSA.

V and J are TRBV4-1 and TRBJ2-1; TRBD2 agrees at 13 bases. The V gene end was trimmed by 1 base and the J gene end by 10 bases; junction bases not matched to a gene: 4. Germline CDR1 MGHRA, CDR2 YSYEKL. This CDR3 spans 15 amino acids. As DNA, the CDR3 is TGCGCCAGCAGCCAAGGGACTAGCGGGAGCTGGGAGCAGTTCTTC. Translation gives CASSQGTSGSWEQFF.

This clonotype has more than one count but fewer than ten. The chain links TRBV3-1 to TRBJ2-5; D tentatively fits TRBD1 or TRBD2 (6 bases each). Germline assignment: CDR1 LGHDT and CDR2 YNNKEL (reference sequence). The CDR3 runs to 14 residues. Trimming removed 1 base at V and 3 bases at J, with 9 bases between. DNA for the CDR3: TGTGCCAGCAGCCAAGTCGGGGGCGAAGAGACCCAGTACTTC. Translation gives CASSQVGGEETQYF.

The chain joins TRBV4-2 to TRBJ1-5; 7 bases align to TRBD1. V was clipped by 0 bases and J by 4 bases; unmatched bases: 9. Germline loops: CDR1 LGHNA, CDR2 YNFKEQ. The CDR3 has 17 amino acids. This CDR3 reads CASSQDRKGGRNQPQHF. In DNA, the CDR3 is TGTGCCAGCAGCCAAGATCGGAAAGGGGGCCGTAATCAGCCCCAGCATTTT.

The chain couples TRBV19 to TRBJ2-1; D is possibly TRBD1 (6 bases). CDR1 is LNHDA and CDR2 is SQIVND in the germline V gene (reference sequence). Trimming pared 4 bases from V and 6 bases from J, leaving 16 bases between. The CDR3 is 15 amino acids. The CDR3 reads CASSSQGIATNEQFF. The CDR3 region has the DNA TGTGCCAGTAGTAGTCAGGGGATCGCGACCAATGAGCAGTTCTTC.

The chain combines TRBV20-1 with TRBJ2-1; D assignment may be TRBD1 or TRBD2 (6 bases each). This CDR3 has 13 amino acids. Germline V gene sequence: CDR1 DFQATT, CDR2 SNEGSKA (reference sequence). V lost 6 bases and J lost 2, with 11 bases in between. The CDR3 DNA reads TGCAGTGCCCCCCGGGGGCCCTACAATGAGCAGTTCTTC. It yields the protein CSAPRGPYNEQFF.

This clonotype showed up many times. The chain is built from TRBV10-3 and TRBJ2-7, with a tentative D call TRBD2 (6 bases). Trimming left V 6 bases short and J 6 bases short, with 15 bases between. This CDR3 is built from 13 residues. The V gene's germline CDR1 is ENHRY and CDR2 SYGVKD. The CDR3 bases are TGTGCCATCAGGGGGGGTCTCTCGCGCGAGCAGTACTTC. It translates to CAIRGGLSREQYF.

This rearrangement joins TRBV4-2 to TRBJ2-1, with 8 bases aligning to TRBD2. The germline gives CDR1 LGHNA, CDR2 YNFKEQ. The CDR3 extends over 17 amino acids. J lost 0 bases, V lost 3 bases, and 7 bases had no gene match. CDR3 in DNA: TGTGCCAGCAGCCAGCCAATAGCGGGGAGCTCCTACAATGAGCAGTTCTTC. It translates to CASSQPIAGSSYNEQFF.

This clonotype was picked up many times. The rearrangement joins TRBV25-1 to TRBJ2-5; no clear D. V shed 4 bases and J shed 5 bases, with 14 bases lying between them. The CDR3 is 14 amino acids. Germline CDR1 and CDR2: MGHDK and SYGVNS. CDR3 in amino acids: CASSAGPRDETQYF. CDR3 DNA: TGTGCCAGCAGTGCCGGGCCCCGAGACGAGACCCAGTACTTC.

V and J are TRBV7-3 and TRBJ1-5, with unresolved D. The CDR3 loop spans 13 amino acids. Deletions cut 4 bases from V and 4 bases from J, with 8 bases between. Germline lookup yields CDR1 SGHTA and CDR2 FQGTGA. The CDR3 spells CASSYSLNQPQHF. The CDR3 DNA is TGTGCCAGCAGCTATAGCCTAAATCAGCCCCAGCATTTT.

This clonotype was found a few times. The V gene is TRBV28, the J gene TRBJ2-1; D may correspond to TRBD1 or TRBD2 (5 bases each). The CDR3 is 14 residues long. V dropped 6 bases and J dropped 7 bases, with 16 bases sitting between them. Germline CDR1 MDHEN, CDR2 SYDVKM. CDR3 sequence: CASRSWDERNEQFF. CDR3 bases: TGTGCCAGCAGATCTTGGGACGAAAGAAATGAGCAGTTCTTC.

V gene TRBV5-1 combines with J gene TRBJ1-6; D remains ambiguous. CDR3 length equals 13 residues. The germline V gene encodes CDR1 SGHRS and CDR2 YFSETQ. V lost 6 bases and J 7 bases, leaving 11 bases between the germline ends. In DNA, the CDR3 is TGCGCCAGCAACGATGGGAACAATTCACCCCTCCACTTT. Its translation is CASNDGNNSPLHF.

In this sample, this clonotype turned up a few times. The chain employs TRBV10-3 and TRBJ1-4, with D possibly TRBD1 on 6 matching bases. Trimming took off 9 bases at V and 0 bases at J, with 11 bases between the two ends. CDR3 length: 14 residues. CDR1 is ENHRY and CDR2 is SYGVKD in the germline V gene. CDR3 protein: CAIGTGTTNEKLFF. Written as DNA, the CDR3 is TGTGCCATTGGTACAGGGACAACTAATGAAAAACTGTTTTTT.

The chain couples TRBV5-6 to TRBJ2-5, with D possibly matching TRBD1 (5 bases). V lost 4 bases to trimming and J lost 2 bases, with 18 bases between them. This CDR3 has 16 residues. The germline V gene encodes CDR1 SGHDT and CDR2 YYEEEE. DNA of the CDR3: TGTGCCAGCAGCCGGCGATCGACAGCCCAGCAAGAGACCCAGTACTTC. It specifies CASSRRSTAQQETQYF. Complete variable domain (other parts from reference TRBV5-6 and TRBJ2-5): DAGVTQSPTHLIKTRGQQVTLRCSPKSGHDTVSWYQQALGQGPQFIFQYYEEEERQRGNFPDRFSGHQFPNYSSELNVNALLLGDSALYLCASSRRSTAQQETQYFGPGTRLLVL.

J is TRBJ2-1 and V is TRBV7-9, with 12 bases lining up with TRBD2. Losses at the gene ends were 6 bases for V and 3 bases for J; bases not matched to a gene: 3. Germline CDR1 SEHNR, CDR2 FQNEAQ (reference sequence). This CDR3 comprises 15 residues. The CDR3 bases are TGTGCCAGCAGACGGACTAGCGGGAACTACAATGAGCAGTTCTTC. Its translation is CASRRTSGNYNEQFF.

The genes are TRBV12-3 or TRBV12-4 and TRBJ2-1; possibly TRBD1 for D (6 bases). The CDR3 is made up of 17 amino acids. Trimming removed 3 bases at V and 7 bases at J, with 22 bases between. DNA for the CDR3: TGTGCCAGCAGTTTCCTTAGAGGGGCCTTACAGGGAAATGAGCAGTTCTTC. It is translated as CASSFLRGALQGNEQFF.

The rearrangement uses TRBV20-1 and TRBJ2-2; TRBD1 aligns across 8 bases. The CDR3 is 15 amino acids. CDR1 DFQATT and CDR2 SNEGSKA come from the germline V gene (reference sequence). V gave up 6 bases and J gave up 4 bases; unmatched junction bases: 10. CDR3 in amino acids: CSAERQDRATGELFF. CDR3 nucleotides: TGCAGTGCCGAACGGCAGGACAGGGCCACCGGGGAGCTGTTTTTT.

This clonotype was observed a few times. Here the CDR3 reads CASSPTGQANTGELFF. The DNA for the CDR3 is TGTGCCAGCAGCCCGACGGGGCAGGCGAACACCGGGGAGCTGTTTTTT. This chain uses TRBV3-1 with TRBJ2-2; possibly TRBD1 or TRBD2 for D (5 bases each). The CDR3 spans 16 residues. The ends were cut back, 4 bases at V and 0 bases at J, with 12 bases in the middle. CDR1 and CDR2 (germline): LGHDT, YNNKEL (reference sequence). Combining the CDR3 with reference TRBV3-1 and TRBJ2-2 gives the whole variable domain DTAVSQTPKYLVTQMGNDKSIKCEQNLGHDTMYWYKQDSKKFLKIMFSYNNKELIINETVPNRFSPKSPDKAHLNLHINSLELGDSAVYFCASSPTGQANTGELFFGEGSRLTVL.

This clonotype was found a few times. The chain carries TRBV21-1 and TRBJ2-5; TRBD1 is the table's D call and was not checked against the DNA. TRBV21-1 is designated a pseudogene. This CDR3 has 17 residues. The CDR3 here is CASSTSGGTGAVETQYF. The CDR3 coding sequence is TGTGCCAGCAGCACCTCAGGGGGAACGGGAGCGGTAGAGACCCAGTACTTC.